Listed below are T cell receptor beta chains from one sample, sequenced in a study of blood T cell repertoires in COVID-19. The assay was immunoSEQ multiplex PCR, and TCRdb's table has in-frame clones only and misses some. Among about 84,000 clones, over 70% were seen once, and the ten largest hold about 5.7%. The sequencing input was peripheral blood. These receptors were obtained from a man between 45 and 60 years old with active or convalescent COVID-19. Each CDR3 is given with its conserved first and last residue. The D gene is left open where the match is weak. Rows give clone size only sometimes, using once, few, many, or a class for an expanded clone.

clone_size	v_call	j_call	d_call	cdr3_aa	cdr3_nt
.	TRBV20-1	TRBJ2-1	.	CSVHFYNEQFF	TGCAGTGTGCACTTCTACAATGAGCAGTTCTTC
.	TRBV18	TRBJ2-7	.	CASSPPPGYEQYF	TGTGCCAGCTCACCCCCCCCGGGTTACGAGCAGTACTTC
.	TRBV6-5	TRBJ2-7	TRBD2	CASEGRAGAYEQYF	TGTGCCAGCGAGGGTCGAGCGGGGGCCTACGAGCAGTACTTC
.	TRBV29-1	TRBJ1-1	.	CSVAARGDTEAFF	TGCAGCGTTGCCGCTCGGGGGGACACTGAAGCTTTCTTT
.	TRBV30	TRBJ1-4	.	CAWSAGLAGKLFF	TGTGCCTGGAGCGCCGGGTTGGCGGGAAAACTGTTTTTT
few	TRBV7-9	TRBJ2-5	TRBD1	CASSLGTGGETQYF	TGTGCCAGCAGCCTTGGGACAGGGGGAGAGACCCAGTACTTC
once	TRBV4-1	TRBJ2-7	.	CASSQSQTAVSYEQYF	TGCGCCAGCAGCCAATCCCAGACAGCAGTCTCCTACGAGCAGTACTTC
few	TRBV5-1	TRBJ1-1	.	CASRGGGNNEAFF	TGCGCCAGCAGGGGTGGGGGGAATAATGAAGCTTTCTTT
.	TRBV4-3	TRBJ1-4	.	CASSHNRAGEKLFF	TGCGCCAGCAGCCACAACAGGGCAGGGGAAAAACTGTTTTTT
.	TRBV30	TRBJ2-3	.	CAWNAGTSTDTQYF	TGTGCCTGGAACGCCGGGACTAGCACAGATACGCAGTATTTT
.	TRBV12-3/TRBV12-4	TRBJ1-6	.	CASSPQRETPLHF	TGTGCCAGCAGTCCCCAGAGGGAGACACCCCTCCACTTT
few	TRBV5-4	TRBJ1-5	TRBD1	CASSIDRDQPQHF	TGTGCCAGCAGCATAGACAGGGATCAGCCCCAGCATTTT
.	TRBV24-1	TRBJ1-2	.	CATSDPRGSGYTF	TGTGCCACCAGTGACCCCAGGGGTTCGGGCTACACCTTC
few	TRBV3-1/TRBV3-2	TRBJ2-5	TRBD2	CASSPSREGTQYF	TGTGCCAGCAGCCCGTCACGGGAGGGAACCCAGTACTTC
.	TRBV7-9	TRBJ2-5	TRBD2	CASSLGAGGVETQYF	TGTGCCAGCAGCTTAGGGGCGGGGGGCGTGGAGACCCAGTACTTC
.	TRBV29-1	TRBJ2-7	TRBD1	CSAVSSSGQAFYEQYF	TGCAGCGCCGTATCCTCCTCGGGACAGGCCTTTTACGAGCAGTACTTC
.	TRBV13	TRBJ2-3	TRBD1	CASSLGWATEGAQGTDTQYF	TGTGCCAGCAGCTTAGGTTGGGCGACAGAGGGGGCTCAAGGGACAGATACGCAGTATTTT
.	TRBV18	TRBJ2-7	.	CASSPAMSSYEQYF	TGTGCCAGCTCACCAGCGATGAGCTCCTACGAGCAGTACTTC
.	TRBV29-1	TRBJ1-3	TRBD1	CSVRTGKSSGNTIYF	TGCAGCGTTCGGACAGGGAAAAGCTCTGGAAACACCATATATTTT
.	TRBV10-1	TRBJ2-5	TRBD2	CASSGPGGGTQYF	TGCGCCAGCAGTGGTCCCGGCGGGGGAACCCAGTACTTC
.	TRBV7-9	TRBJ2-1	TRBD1	CASSLTGGPPWEQFF	TGTGCCAGCAGCCTGACAGGGGGCCCCCCATGGGAGCAGTTCTTC
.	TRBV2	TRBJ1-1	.	CASIRDTEAFF	TGTGCCAGCATCAGGGACACTGAAGCTTTCTTT
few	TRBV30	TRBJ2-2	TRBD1	CAWNRGAVTGELFF	TGTGCCTGGAACAGGGGCGCGGTAACCGGGGAGCTGTTTTTT
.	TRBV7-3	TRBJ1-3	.	CASSLNGGNTIYF	TGTGCCAGCAGCTTAAATGGCGGAAACACCATATATTTT
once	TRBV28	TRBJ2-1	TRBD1	CASSLTPGQQVNEQFF	TGTGCCAGCAGTTTAACCCCGGGACAGCAAGTCAATGAGCAGTTCTTC
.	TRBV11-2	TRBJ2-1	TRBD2	CASSLEGTSVRNEQFF	TGTGCCAGCAGCTTAGAGGGGACTAGCGTTAGAAATGAGCAGTTCTTC
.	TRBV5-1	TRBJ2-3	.	CASRRGHAGTDTQYF	TGCGCCAGCAGGAGAGGACACGCGGGAACAGATACGCAGTATTTT
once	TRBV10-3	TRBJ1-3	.	CAISFGNTIYF	TGTGCCATCAGCTTTGGAAACACCATATATTTT
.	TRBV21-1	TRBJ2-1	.	CASSKQGKYNEQFF	TGTGCCAGCAGCAAGCAGGGGAAATATAATGAGCAGTTCTTC
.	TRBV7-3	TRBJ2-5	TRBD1	CASSRDRADETQYF	TGTGCCAGCAGCCGAGACAGGGCTGACGAGACCCAGTACTTC
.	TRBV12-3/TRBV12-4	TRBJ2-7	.	CASSITGIEQYF	TGTGCCAGCAGCATCACAGGGATCGAGCAGTACTTC
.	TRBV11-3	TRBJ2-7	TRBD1	CASNLGTGGYEQYF	TGTGCCAGCAACCTGGGGACAGGGGGCTACGAGCAGTACTTC
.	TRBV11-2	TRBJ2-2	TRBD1	CASSKDRVGPGELFF	TGTGCCAGCAGCAAGGACAGGGTAGGGCCCGGGGAGCTGTTTTTT
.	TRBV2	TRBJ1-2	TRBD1	CASSGGQVNYGYTF	TGTGCCAGCAGTGGGGGACAGGTTAACTATGGCTACACCTTC
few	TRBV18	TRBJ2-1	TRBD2	CASSERGEDYNEQFF	TGTGCCAGCTCTGAGCGGGGGGAGGACTACAATGAGCAGTTCTTC
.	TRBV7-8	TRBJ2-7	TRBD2	CASSFGLAGLYEQYF	TGTGCCAGCAGCTTCGGACTAGCGGGGTTGTACGAGCAGTACTTC
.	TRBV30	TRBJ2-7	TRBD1	CAWSRDRGYEQYF	TGTGCCTGGAGTCGGGACAGGGGCTACGAGCAGTACTTC
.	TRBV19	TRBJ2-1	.	CASPERGGNEQFF	TGTGCCAGCCCGGAGAGGGGAGGCAATGAGCAGTTCTTC
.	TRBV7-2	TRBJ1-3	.	CASSSRNTIYF	TGTGCCAGCAGCAGCCGAAACACCATATATTTT
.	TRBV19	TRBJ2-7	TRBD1	CASSITGARSEQYF	TGTGCCAGTAGTATAACAGGGGCAAGGAGCGAGCAGTACTTC
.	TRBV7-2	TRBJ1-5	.	CASSSQGNQPQHF	TGTGCCAGCAGCTCGCAGGGGAATCAGCCCCAGCATTTT
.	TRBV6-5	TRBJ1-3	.	CASRTGGGNTIYF	TGTGCCAGCAGGACAGGTGGCGGAAACACCATATATTTT
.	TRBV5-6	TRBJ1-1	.	CASQVRDLGAFF	TGTGCCAGCCAAGTCCGGGACTTGGGAGCTTTCTTT